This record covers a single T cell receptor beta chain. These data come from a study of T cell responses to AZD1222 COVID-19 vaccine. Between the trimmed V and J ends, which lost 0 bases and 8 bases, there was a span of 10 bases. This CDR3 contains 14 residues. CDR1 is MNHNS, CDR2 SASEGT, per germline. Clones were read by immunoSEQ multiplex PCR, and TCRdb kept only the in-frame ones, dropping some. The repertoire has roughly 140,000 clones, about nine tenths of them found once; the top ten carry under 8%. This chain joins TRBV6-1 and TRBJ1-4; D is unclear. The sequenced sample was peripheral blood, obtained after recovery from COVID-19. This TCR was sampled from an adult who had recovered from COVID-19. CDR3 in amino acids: CASSEARVREKLFF. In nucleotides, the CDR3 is TGTGCCAGCAGTGAAGCAAGGGTACGCGAAAAACTGTTTTTT.